This T cell receptor (beta chain) was identified during a study of blood T cell repertoires in COVID-19. Overall study: Acute-phase and convalescent COVID-19 samples originated in the United States, Italy and Spain. The cDNA or gDNA used as material had been derived from T cells, B-cell-depleted T cells, or PBMCs.

Per the original methods: Reference gene primer amplification yielded estimated nucleated cell counts. Measured with immunoSEQ multiplex PCR; TCRdb has only the in-frame clones, and not every one. D and trimming come from the DNA, and the V and J calls and clone size come from that table. Of 230,000 or so clones in the sample, about four fifths were seen once. This clone was picked up one time. The CDR3 is 15 residues long. The V gene end was trimmed by 1 base and the J gene end by 3 bases; junction bases not matched to a gene: 5. The germline V gene has CDR1 LGHDT and CDR2 YNNKEL (reference sequence).

This chain links TRBV3-1 (or the pseudogene TRBV3-2) with TRBJ1-1, with 7 nucleotides matching TRBD1. Material: peripheral blood. This clonotype was obtained from a man aged 50 to 60 with active or convalescent COVID-19. This chain's CDR3 is CASSQGQGKHTEAFF. The CDR3 DNA sequence: TGTGCCAGCAGCCAAGGACAGGGTAAGCACACTGAAGCTTTCTTT.